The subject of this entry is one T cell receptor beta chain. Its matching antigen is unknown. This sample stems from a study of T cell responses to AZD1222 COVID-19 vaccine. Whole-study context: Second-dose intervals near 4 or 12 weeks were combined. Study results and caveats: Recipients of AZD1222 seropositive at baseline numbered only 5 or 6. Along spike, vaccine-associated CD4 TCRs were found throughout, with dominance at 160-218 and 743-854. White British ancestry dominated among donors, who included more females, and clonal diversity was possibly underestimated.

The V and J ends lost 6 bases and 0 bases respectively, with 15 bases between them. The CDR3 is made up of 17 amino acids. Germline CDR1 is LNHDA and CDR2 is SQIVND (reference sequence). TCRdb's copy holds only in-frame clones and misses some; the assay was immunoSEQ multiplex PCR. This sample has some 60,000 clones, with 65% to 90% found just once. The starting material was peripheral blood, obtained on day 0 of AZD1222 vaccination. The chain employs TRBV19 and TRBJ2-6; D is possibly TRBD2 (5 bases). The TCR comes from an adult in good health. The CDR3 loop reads CASSPGSGSSGANVLTF. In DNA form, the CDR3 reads TGTGCCAGTAGCCCGGGGTCGGGGAGCTCTGGGGCCAACGTCCTGACTTTC.